What follows describes a single T cell receptor (beta chain). What antigen it recognizes has not been identified. There are no base qualities to consult, and no much larger clone falls within one base. The CDR3 regions of human TCRbeta chains were analyzed by immunosequencing. On the authors' methods: Repertoire TCRs were checked for matches against a reference library of SARS-CoV-2-specific TCRs that had been generated using the MIRA antigen-specificity platform. Breadth was defined as the fraction of unique TCRs that were SARS-CoV-2-associated. Depth was defined as the fraction of total T cells that were SARS-CoV-2-associated. Using the MIRA data, each spike-specific TCR was mapped to the spike region that the TCR reacts to and placed in a CD4 or CD8 class. Log10-transformed breadth and depth values were compared by one-way ANOVA with Sidak's multiple comparisons tests. The table comes from immuneACCESS by way of TCRdb, which keeps in-frame sequences with V and J called. Part of the clones is missing from these tables; in studies checked, under half for an unresolved V gene and the rest for unknown reasons. The D gene and trimming were derived from the DNA, and the V and J assignments and clone size from that table. The sample contains 100,000 to 150,000 clones, about nine tenths of them found a single time. Clones ranked in the top ten supply about 7% of the sample.

V is pruned by 5 bases and J by 4 bases, leaving 14 bases of the junction without a gene match. The CDR3 covers 17 residues, taking in both the cysteine and the phenylalanine. Of the read, only the CDR3 DNA is kept; its 51 bases are in frame from base 1. According to the germline V gene (reference sequence), CDR1 reads MNHEY and CDR2 reads SMNVEV. This record comes from a study of T cell responses to AZD1222 COVID-19 vaccine (dated by TCRdb to about 2021). With regard to the full study: Because spike-specific TCR depth and breadth did not differ between the two schedules, AZD1222 recipients who got a second dose at roughly 4 weeks were pooled with those who got a second dose at roughly 12 weeks. Trial participants were enrolled into age subgroups of 18-55, 56-69 and 70-plus years, which contained approximately 150, 28 and 58 TCR-sequenced participants, respectively. TCR sequencing was performed for approximately 240 trial participants, of whom some 200 were given two doses of AZD1222 and around 25 were given two doses of MenACWY control vaccine.

Study-wide conclusions, independent of this receptor: Reportedly, close to half of the unique spike-specific TCRs recognized epitopes lying outside the regions that are mutated in the B.1.351 and B.1.1.7 variants. After two AZD1222 doses, both the breadth and the depth of spike-specific TCRs were significantly higher than at day 0 and than in MenACWY recipients. In the small 56-69-year group, the increase in depth fell short of significance, most likely because of low power. Because no samples from the day 14 peak response were available, repertoires could be characterized only after the peak T cell response. Vaccine-associated CD4 TCRs spanned the whole spike protein, with dominant responses in regions 160-218 and 743-854. Only a handful of AZD1222 recipients were SARS-CoV-2 seropositive at baseline, limiting conclusions about previously exposed vaccinees. Participants were mostly white British, with more females than males. The authors suggested clonal diversity may have been underestimated.

Explained via the paper, the time point label denotes: baseline before first vaccination. Vaccinee samples came from UK trials COV001 and COV002, including a single-blind randomized controlled phase 2/3 trial of AZD1222 (ChAdOx1 nCoV-19) in healthy adults. For TCRbeta chain sequencing, PBMC samples were collected from trial participants at day 0 and at day 28 after the second dose. The origin of this receptor is an adult in good health. Sequencing was performed on peripheral blood, taken on day 0 of AZD1222 vaccination. The chain was built from TRBV27 and TRBJ2-7, and TRBD2 matches 10 of the central bases. The CDR3 protein: CASSRKGASGRRYEQYF. At the DNA level, the sequence is TGTGCCAGCAGTCGGAAGGGGGCTAGCGGGAGAAGGTACGAGCAGTACTTC.